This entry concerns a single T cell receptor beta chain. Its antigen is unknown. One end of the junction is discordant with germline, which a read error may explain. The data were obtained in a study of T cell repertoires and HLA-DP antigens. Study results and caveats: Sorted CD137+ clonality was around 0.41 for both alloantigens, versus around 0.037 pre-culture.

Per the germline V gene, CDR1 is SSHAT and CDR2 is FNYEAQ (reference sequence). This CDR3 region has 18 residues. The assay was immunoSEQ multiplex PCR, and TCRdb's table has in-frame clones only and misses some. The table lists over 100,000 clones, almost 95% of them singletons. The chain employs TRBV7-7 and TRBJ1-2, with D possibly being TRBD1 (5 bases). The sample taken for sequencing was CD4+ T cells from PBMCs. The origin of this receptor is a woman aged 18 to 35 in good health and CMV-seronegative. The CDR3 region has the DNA TGTGCTAGCAGTGGGGAAAAGGCATCCGAGGGGATTACCTATGGCTACACCTTC. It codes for CASSGEKASEGITYGYTF.